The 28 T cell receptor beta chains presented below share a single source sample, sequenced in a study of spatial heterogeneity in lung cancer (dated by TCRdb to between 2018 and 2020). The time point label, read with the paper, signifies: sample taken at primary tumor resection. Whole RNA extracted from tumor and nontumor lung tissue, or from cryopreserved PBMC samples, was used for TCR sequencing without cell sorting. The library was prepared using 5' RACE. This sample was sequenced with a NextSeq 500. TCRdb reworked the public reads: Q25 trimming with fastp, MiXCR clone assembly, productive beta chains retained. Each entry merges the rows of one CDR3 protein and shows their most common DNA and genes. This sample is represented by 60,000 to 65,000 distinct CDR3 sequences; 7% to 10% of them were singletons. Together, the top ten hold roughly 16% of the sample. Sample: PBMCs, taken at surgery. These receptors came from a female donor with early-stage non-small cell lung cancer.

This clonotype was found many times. The CDR3 region has the DNA TGTGCCAGCAGTTGGACTAGCGGGGACCAGTATTTT. Its translation is CASSWTSGDQYF. The rearrangement joins TRBV28 to TRBJ2-3; 12 nucleotides line up with TRBD2. This CDR3 comprises 12 residues. In germline, CDR1 is MDHEN, CDR2 SYDVKM. V dropped 4 bases and J dropped 12; count of bases not matched to a gene: 2.

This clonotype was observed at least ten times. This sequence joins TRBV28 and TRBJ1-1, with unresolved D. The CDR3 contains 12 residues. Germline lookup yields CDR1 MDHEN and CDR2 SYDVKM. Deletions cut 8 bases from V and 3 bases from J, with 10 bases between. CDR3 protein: CASQGRHTEAFF. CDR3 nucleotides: TGTGCCAGCCAAGGACGGCACACTGAAGCTTTCTTT.

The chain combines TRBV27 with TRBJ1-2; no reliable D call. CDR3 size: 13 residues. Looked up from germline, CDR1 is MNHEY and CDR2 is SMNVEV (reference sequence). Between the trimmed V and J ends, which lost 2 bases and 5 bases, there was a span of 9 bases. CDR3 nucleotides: TGTGCCAGCAGTTTAACGCTCAGTTATGGCTACACCTTC. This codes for CASSLTLSYGYTF.

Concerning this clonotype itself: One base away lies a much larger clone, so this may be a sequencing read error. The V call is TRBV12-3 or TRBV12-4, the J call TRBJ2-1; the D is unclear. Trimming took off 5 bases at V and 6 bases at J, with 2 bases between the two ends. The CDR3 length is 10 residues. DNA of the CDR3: TGTGCCAGCAGTGCCAATGAGCAGTTCTTC. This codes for CASSANEQFF.

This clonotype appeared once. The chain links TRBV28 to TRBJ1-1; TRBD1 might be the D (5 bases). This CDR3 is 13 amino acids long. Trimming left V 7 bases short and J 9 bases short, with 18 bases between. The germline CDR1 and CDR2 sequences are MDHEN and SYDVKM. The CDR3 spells CASTLPDTLKAFF. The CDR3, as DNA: TGTGCCAGCACCCTTCCGGACACTCTCAAAGCTTTCTTT.

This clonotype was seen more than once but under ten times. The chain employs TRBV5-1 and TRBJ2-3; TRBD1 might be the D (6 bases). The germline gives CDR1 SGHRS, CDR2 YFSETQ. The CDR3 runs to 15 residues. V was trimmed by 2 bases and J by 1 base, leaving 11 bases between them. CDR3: CASSLEEGGTDTQYF. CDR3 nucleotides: TGCGCCAGCAGCTTAGAAGAGGGGGGCACAGATACGCAGTATTTT.

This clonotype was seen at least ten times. The CDR3 DNA reads TGTGCCAGCAGCGTAGAAACGGGAGGGCCACGTGGGGAGCTGTTTTTT. Translated, it gives CASSVETGGPRGELFF. The V gene is TRBV9, the J gene TRBJ2-2; 8 bases match TRBD2. This CDR3 is built from 16 residues. J was trimmed by 8 bases and V by 0 bases; bases with no gene match: 9. Germline V lookup: CDR1 SGDLS, CDR2 YYNGEE. Full variable domain (outside the CDR3, taken from reference TRBV9 and TRBJ2-2): DSGVTQTPKHLITATGQRVTLRCSPRSGDLSVYWYQQSLDQGLQFLIQYYNGEERAKGNILERFSAQQFPDLHSELNLSSLELGDSALYFCASSVETGGPRGELFFGEGSRLTVL.

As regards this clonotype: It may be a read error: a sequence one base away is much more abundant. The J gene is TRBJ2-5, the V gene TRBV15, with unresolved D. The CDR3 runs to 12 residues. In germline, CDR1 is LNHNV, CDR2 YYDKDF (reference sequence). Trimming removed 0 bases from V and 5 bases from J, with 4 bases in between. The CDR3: CATSRDTETQYF. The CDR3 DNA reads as TGTGCCACCAGCAGAGATACGGAGACCCAGTACTTC.

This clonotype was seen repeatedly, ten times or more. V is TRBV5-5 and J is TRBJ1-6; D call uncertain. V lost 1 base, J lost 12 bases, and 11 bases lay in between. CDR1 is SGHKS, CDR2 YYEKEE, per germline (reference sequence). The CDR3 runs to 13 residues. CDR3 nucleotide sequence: TGTGCCAGCAGCTTGTTCGAGGGCGAACCCCTCCACTTT. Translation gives CASSLFEGEPLHF.

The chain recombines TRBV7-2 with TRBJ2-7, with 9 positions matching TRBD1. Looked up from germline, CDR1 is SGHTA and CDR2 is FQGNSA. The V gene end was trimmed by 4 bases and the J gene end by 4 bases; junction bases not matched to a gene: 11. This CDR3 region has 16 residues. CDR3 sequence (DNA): TGTGCCAGCAGCTCAATTCCGGGACAGGGAATGTACGAGCAGTACGTC. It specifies CASSSIPGQGMYEQYV.

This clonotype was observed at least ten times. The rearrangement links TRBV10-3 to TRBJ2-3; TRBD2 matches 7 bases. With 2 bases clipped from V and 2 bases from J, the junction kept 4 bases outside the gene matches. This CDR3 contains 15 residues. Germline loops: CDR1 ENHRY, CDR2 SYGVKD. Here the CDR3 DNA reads TGTGCCATCAGTGAGGGGACTAAGGTCACAGATACGCAGTATTTT. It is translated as CAISEGTKVTDTQYF.

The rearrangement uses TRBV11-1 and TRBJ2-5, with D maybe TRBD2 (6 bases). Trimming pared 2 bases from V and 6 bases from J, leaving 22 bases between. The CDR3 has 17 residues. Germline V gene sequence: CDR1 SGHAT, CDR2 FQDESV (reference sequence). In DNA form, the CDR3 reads TGTGCCAGCAGCTTACCCAGCGGGTCCACCCCGGGGAAGACCCAGTACTTC. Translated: CASSLPSGSTPGKTQYF.

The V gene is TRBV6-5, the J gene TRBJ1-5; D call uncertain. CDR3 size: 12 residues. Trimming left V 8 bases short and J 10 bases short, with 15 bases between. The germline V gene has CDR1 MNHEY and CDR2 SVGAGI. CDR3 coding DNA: TGTGCCAGCGGAGCCGGTCAAGGTCCCCAGCATTTT. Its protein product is CASGAGQGPQHF.

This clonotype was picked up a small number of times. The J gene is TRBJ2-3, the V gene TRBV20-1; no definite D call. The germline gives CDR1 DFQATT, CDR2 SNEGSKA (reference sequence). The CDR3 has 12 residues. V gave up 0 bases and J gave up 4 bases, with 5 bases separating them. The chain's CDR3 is CSARDPPDTQYF. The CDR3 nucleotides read TGCAGTGCTAGAGATCCCCCAGATACGCAGTATTTT.

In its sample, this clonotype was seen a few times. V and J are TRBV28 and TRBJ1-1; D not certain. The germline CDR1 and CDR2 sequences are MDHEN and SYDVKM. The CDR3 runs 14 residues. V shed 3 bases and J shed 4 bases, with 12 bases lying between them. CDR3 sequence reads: CASSFTLWGTEAFF. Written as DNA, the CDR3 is TGTGCCAGCAGTTTCACGCTATGGGGCACTGAAGCTTTCTTT.

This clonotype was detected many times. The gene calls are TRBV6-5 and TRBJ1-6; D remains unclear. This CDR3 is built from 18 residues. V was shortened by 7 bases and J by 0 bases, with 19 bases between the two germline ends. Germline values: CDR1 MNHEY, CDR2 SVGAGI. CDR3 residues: CASTWGKTASSYNSPLHF. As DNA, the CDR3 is TGTGCCAGCACCTGGGGTAAAACAGCGAGCTCCTATAATTCACCCCTCCACTTT.

The CDR3 nucleotides are TGTGCCAGCAGTCCAGGGGACAGGGAGAACACTGAAGCTTTCTTT. This gives the protein CASSPGDRENTEAFF. V usage is TRBV12-3 or TRBV12-4 and J usage is TRBJ1-1; 9 positions match TRBD1. The CDR3 has 15 amino acids. V lost 5 bases, J lost 1 base, and 5 bases stayed unmatched.

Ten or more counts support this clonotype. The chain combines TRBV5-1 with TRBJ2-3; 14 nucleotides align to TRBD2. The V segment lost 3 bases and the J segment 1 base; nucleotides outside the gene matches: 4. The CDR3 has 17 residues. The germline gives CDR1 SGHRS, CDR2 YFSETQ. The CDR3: CASSSGTSGRGTDTQYF. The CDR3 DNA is TGCGCCAGCAGCTCCGGGACTAGCGGGAGAGGCACAGATACGCAGTATTTT.

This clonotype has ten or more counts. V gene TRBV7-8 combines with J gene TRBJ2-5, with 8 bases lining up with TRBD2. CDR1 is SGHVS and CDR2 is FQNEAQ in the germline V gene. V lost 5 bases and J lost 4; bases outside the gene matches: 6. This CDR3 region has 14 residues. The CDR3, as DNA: TGTGCCAGCAGCCCGGGACTAGGGAGAGAGACCCAGTACTTC. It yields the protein CASSPGLGRETQYF.

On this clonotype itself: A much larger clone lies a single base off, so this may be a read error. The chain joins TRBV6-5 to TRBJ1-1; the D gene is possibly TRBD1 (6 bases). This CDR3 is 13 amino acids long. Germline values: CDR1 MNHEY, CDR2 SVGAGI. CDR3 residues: CASSYHGDTKAFF. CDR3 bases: TGTGCCAGCAGTTACCACGGGGACACTAAAGCTTTCTTT.

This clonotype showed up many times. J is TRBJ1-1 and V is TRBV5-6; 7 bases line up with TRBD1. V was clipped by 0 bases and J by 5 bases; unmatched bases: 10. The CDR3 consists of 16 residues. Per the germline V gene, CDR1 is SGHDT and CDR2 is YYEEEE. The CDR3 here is CASSLDRGRMGTEAFF. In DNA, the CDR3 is TGTGCCAGCAGCTTGGACAGGGGAAGGATGGGGACTGAAGCTTTCTTT.

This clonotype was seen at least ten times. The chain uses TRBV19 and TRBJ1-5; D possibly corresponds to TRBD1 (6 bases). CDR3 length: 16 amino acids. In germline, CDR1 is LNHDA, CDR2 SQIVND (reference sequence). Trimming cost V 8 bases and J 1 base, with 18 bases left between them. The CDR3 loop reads CASGRSGAQSNQPQHF. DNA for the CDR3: TGTGCCAGTGGGAGATCAGGGGCACAAAGCAATCAGCCCCAGCATTTT.

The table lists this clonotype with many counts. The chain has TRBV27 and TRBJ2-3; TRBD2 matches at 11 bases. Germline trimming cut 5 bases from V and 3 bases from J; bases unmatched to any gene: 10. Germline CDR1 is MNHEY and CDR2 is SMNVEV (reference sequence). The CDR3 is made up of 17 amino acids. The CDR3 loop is CASSPPGLAAITDTQYF. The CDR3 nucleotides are TGTGCCAGCAGTCCTCCGGGACTAGCGGCGATTACAGATACGCAGTATTTT.

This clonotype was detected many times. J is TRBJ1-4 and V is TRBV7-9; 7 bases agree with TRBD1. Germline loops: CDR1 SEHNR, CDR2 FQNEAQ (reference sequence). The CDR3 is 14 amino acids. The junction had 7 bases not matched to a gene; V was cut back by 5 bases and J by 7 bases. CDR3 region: CASSNRGESEKLFF. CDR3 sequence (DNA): TGTGCCAGCAGCAACAGGGGAGAAAGTGAAAAACTGTTTTTT. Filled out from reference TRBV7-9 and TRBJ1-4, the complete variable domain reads DTGVSQNPRHKITKRGQNVTFRCDPISEHNRLYWYRQTLGQGPEFLTYFQNEAQLEKSRLLSDRFSAERPKGSFSTLEIQRTEQGDSAMYLCASSNRGESEKLFFGSGTQLSVL.

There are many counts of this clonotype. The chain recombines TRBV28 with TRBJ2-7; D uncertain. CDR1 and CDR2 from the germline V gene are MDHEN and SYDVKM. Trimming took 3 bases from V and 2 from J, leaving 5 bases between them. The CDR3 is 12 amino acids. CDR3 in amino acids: CASSFKPYEQYF. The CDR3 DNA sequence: TGTGCCAGCAGTTTTAAGCCCTACGAGCAGTACTTC.

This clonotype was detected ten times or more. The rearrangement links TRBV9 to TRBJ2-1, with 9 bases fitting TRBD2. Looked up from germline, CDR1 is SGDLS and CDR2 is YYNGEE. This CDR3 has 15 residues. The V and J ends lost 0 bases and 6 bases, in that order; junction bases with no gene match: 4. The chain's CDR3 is CASSVGLTSGNEQFF. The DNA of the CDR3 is TGTGCCAGCAGCGTAGGCCTGACTAGCGGCAATGAGCAGTTCTTC. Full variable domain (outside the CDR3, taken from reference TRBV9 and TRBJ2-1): DSGVTQTPKHLITATGQRVTLRCSPRSGDLSVYWYQQSLDQGLQFLIQYYNGEERAKGNILERFSAQQFPDLHSELNLSSLELGDSALYFCASSVGLTSGNEQFFGPGTRLTVL.

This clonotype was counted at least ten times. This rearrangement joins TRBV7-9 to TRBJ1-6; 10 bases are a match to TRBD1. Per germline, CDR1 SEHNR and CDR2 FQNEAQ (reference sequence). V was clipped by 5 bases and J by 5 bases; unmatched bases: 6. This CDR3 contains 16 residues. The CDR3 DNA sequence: TGTGCCAGCAGCCCCCGGACAGGGGGTAATAATTCACCCCTCCACTTT. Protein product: CASSPRTGGNNSPLHF. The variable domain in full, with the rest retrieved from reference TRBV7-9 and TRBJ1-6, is DTGVSQNPRHKITKRGQNVTFRCDPISEHNRLYWYRQTLGQGPEFLTYFQNEAQLEKSRLLSDRFSAERPKGSFSTLEIQRTEQGDSAMYLCASSPRTGGNNSPLHFGNGTRLTVT.

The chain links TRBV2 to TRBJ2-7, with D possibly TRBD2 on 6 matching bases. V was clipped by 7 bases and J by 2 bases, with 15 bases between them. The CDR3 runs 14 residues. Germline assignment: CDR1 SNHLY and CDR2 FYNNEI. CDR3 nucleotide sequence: TGTGCCAGCAAATCGGCGGGGTCTGCCTACGAGCAGTACGTC. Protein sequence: CASKSAGSAYEQYV.